What follows describes a single T cell receptor (beta chain). The PCR ran on 60 Vbeta and 13 Jbeta primers. Some clones are missing from TCRdb's copy, which holds only in-frame ones; the method was immunoSEQ multiplex PCR. The repertoire holds 100,000 to 150,000 clones, with about 74% as singletons. This sample stems from a study of cytomegalovirus exposure and HLA in healthy donors. The germline gives CDR1 GTSNPN, CDR2 SVGIG (reference sequence). This CDR3 has 14 residues. Germline trimming cut 3 bases from V and 6 bases from J; bases unmatched to any gene: 5. The V gene is TRBV30, the J gene TRBJ2-3; TRBD2 matches at 11 bases. Sequenced: PBMCs. This TCR derives from a woman aged 55-75 years in good health and CMV-seronegative. The CDR3 protein is CAWSRLAGSDTQYF. The CDR3 DNA reads as TGTGCCTGGAGCCGACTAGCGGGGTCTGATACGCAGTATTTT.